This T cell receptor (beta chain) is drawn from a study of blood T cell repertoires in COVID-19. At the level of the study: The samples span acute and convalescent COVID-19 from the United States, Italy and Spain.

CDR1 is SGHRS, CDR2 YFSETQ, per germline. The CDR3 has 14 amino acids. The ends lost 3 bases at V and 1 base at J; junction bases unmatched: 3. Some clones are missing from TCRdb's copy, which holds only in-frame ones; the method was immunoSEQ multiplex PCR. The sample holds roughly 64,000 clones, about 76% seen once. V and J are TRBV5-1 and TRBJ1-2; 7 bases are shared with TRBD1. The TCR originated in a human donor in a cohort sampled during active COVID-19. Sequencing was carried out using peripheral blood. The CDR3 protein is CASSSGTVNYGYTF. CDR3 DNA sequence: TGCGCCAGCAGCTCCGGGACAGTTAACTATGGCTACACCTTC.